These 11 T cell receptor beta chains were all obtained from the same sample, sequenced in a study of regulatory T cells in long-lasting Graves disease (TCRdb year 2021). The sample's time point label, decoded: persistent/refractory GD, antithyroid drugs over 5 years with positive TRAb. RNA was extracted from PBMCs in TRIzol for both TCR sequencing and RNA sequencing. Libraries were built with multiplex PCR. The data were produced on an Illumina HiSeq 4000. CDR3 regions were amplified by Arm-PCR with iRepertoire HTBI primers to construct TCR beta libraries. TCRdb reworked the public reads: Q25 trimming with fastp, MiXCR clone assembly, productive beta chains retained. Identical CDR3 proteins give one entry, which carries the most common genes and DNA. The sample contains some 330,000 distinct CDR3 sequences, roughly 24% of them found a single time. Around a quarter of the sample lies in the top ten.

The starting material was peripheral blood mononuclear cells (PBMCs), obtained when the disease was refractory, from a patient treated with antithyroid drugs. These receptors were taken from a woman aged 40 to 50 with Graves disease. Donor details come from another sample of the same person, matched by shared clones.

This clonotype has ten or more counts. CDR3: CASSLTSGRAFRETQYF. CDR3 DNA sequence: TGTGCCAGCAGTTTGACTAGCGGGAGGGCCTTTAGGGAGACCCAGTACTTC. The chain couples TRBV6-5 to TRBJ2-5; 14 nucleotides align to TRBD2. V lost 4 bases, J lost 5 bases, and 9 bases stayed unmatched. CDR3 length equals 17 residues. Germline-derived CDR1 and CDR2 are MNHEY and SVGAGI.

V is TRBV3-1 and J is TRBJ1-6, with D perhaps matching TRBD1 (6 bases). Germline CDR1 is LGHDT and CDR2 is YNNKEL (reference sequence). The CDR3 length is 12 residues. V was shortened by 1 base and J by 16 bases, with 11 bases between the two germline ends. The CDR3 region has the DNA TGTGCCAGCAGCCAAGTTGGGACAACGCTCCACTTT. It yields the protein CASSQVGTTLHF. Drawing the rest from reference TRBV3-1 and TRBJ1-6, the complete variable domain is DTAVSQTPKYLVTQMGNDKSIKCEQNLGHDTMYWYKQDSKKFLKIMFSYNNKELIINETVPNRFSPKSPDKAHLNLHINSLELGDSAVYFCASSQVGTTLHFGNGTRLTVT.

Note on this clonotype: This may arise from a read error, as a much more abundant clone is one base away. V usage is TRBV15 and J usage is TRBJ2-7, with 11 bases identical to TRBD1. The CDR3 runs 16 residues. The germline V gene encodes CDR1 LNHNV and CDR2 YYDKDF (reference sequence). As DNA, the CDR3 is TGTGCCACCAGCAGAGGAGGGACAGGGGGATGGTACGGGCAGTACTTC. This translates into CATSRGGTGGWYGQYF.

This chain links TRBV7-8 with TRBJ2-7; D ambiguous. The germline CDR1 and CDR2 sequences are SGHVS and FQNEAQ. V was pared by 3 bases and J by 4 bases, with 13 bases between. CDR3 length: 14 amino acids. DNA for the CDR3: TGTGCCAGCAGCTTCGGGTCTCCTAGTTACGAGCAGTACTTC. Its protein product is CASSFGSPSYEQYF.

This clonotype was found many times. The chain recombines TRBV12-3 or TRBV12-4 with TRBJ2-7; possibly TRBD1 or TRBD2 for D (6 bases each). V was cut by 3 bases and J by 3 bases, with 12 bases left in between. The CDR3 extends over 14 amino acids. CDR3 residues: CASSFIGGGYEQYF. CDR3 DNA sequence: TGTGCCAGCAGTTTTATCGGGGGCGGCTACGAGCAGTACTTC.

This clonotype was seen ten or more times. The V and J genes are TRBV12-3 or TRBV12-4 and TRBJ1-1; D remains unclear. Trimming pared 8 bases from V and 5 bases from J, leaving 12 bases between. The CDR3 is 12 amino acids. Written as DNA, the CDR3 is TGTGCCAGCTTTAAAAAGAGTACTGAAGCTTTCTTT. Translation gives CASFKKSTEAFF.

J is TRBJ1-1 and V is TRBV7-3, with D possibly TRBD1 on 5 matching bases. The V gene lost 4 bases and the J gene lost 8 bases, with 14 bases spanning the gap. The CDR3 sequence is 13 residues long. Germline loops: CDR1 SGHTA, CDR2 FQGTGA. CDR3 DNA sequence: TGTGCCAGCAGCTCCGGGACGGTGAAAGAAGCTTTCTTT. Protein sequence: CASSSGTVKEAFF.

This clonotype has at least ten counts. The chain recombines TRBV28 with TRBJ2-2, with unresolved D. The length of the CDR3 is 13 residues. Germline loops: CDR1 MDHEN, CDR2 SYDVKM. V was clipped by 7 bases and J by 4 bases, with 10 bases between them. CDR3 coding DNA: TGTGCCAGCACCCTCCTGGGCACCGGGGAGCTGTTTTTT. This encodes CASTLLGTGELFF.

The J gene is TRBJ2-7, the V gene TRBV3-1; possible D gene TRBD2, 6 bases. Looked up from germline, CDR1 is LGHDT and CDR2 is YNNKEL (reference sequence). With 4 bases removed from V and 3 bases from J, the gap between germline ends came to 13 bases. This CDR3 comprises 14 residues. The CDR3 DNA sequence: TGTGCCAGCAGCCCGACCGGGGGAAACTACGAGCAGTACTTC. It codes for CASSPTGGNYEQYF.

This clonotype has a single count. The chain couples TRBV28 to TRBJ2-3; TRBD1 agrees at 11 bases. Germline CDR1 and CDR2: MDHEN and SYDVKM. V lost 6 bases, J lost 11 bases, and 13 bases stayed unmatched. This CDR3 is built from 15 residues. This chain's CDR3 is CASSPDRGHSIRQYF. The CDR3, as DNA: TGTGCCAGCAGCCCGGACAGGGGGCATTCGATTCGGCAGTATTTT.

This clonotype was observed many times. This rearrangement joins TRBV11-2 to TRBJ2-7, with D possibly being TRBD1 or TRBD2 (5 bases each). Trimming cost V 4 bases and J 5 bases, with 9 bases left between them. CDR1 and CDR2 from the germline V gene are SGHAT and FQNNGV. This CDR3 is built from 12 residues. The CDR3 DNA reads as TGTGCCAGCAGCTCGTCGGGACACGAGCAGTACTTC. It is translated as CASSSSGHEQYF. Combining the CDR3 with reference TRBV11-2 and TRBJ2-7 gives the whole variable domain EAGVAQSPRYKIIEKRQSVAFWCNPISGHATLYWYQQILGQGPKLLIQFQNNGVVDDSQLPKDRFSAERLKGVDSTLKIQPAKLEDSAVYLCASSSSGHEQYFGPGTRLTVT.